The clone carrying this T cell receptor beta chain was seen just once. Profiling relied on immunoSEQ multiplex PCR, and the TCRdb table lists in-frame clones only, not all of them. The sample has tens of thousands of clones; more than 75% are singletons. This sample was taken from a study of T cell changes during pregnancy in multiple sclerosis. The CDR3 extends over 16 amino acids. The V segment lost 9 bases and the J segment 6 bases; nucleotides outside the gene matches: 19. Germline V gene lookup returns CDR1 ENHRY and CDR2 SYGVKD. Sequenced material: CD4+ T cells from peripheral blood mononuclear cells, taken in the first trimester of pregnancy. The rearrangement joins TRBV10-3 to TRBJ2-7, with 8 bases fitting TRBD1. The TCR comes from a female donor in good health, enrolled as a control in a pregnancy study. The CDR3 DNA follows: TGTGCCATACAAGGCGGACAGGGCCTGGGGAGAGGCGAGCAGTACTTC. Its translation: CAIQGGQGLGRGEQYF.